The 30 T cell receptor beta chains below all came from one sample that was sequenced in a study of blood T cell repertoires in COVID-19 (dated by TCRdb to 2020 to 2022). Library preparation used the immunoSEQ multiplex PCR assay. The table was pulled from immuneACCESS by TCRdb, which kept in-frame rearrangements only. Such tables lose some clones; where checked, under half of the loss comes from unresolved V genes, and the rest has no known cause. Across this sample there are approximately 77,000 clones, with less than 85% seen only once. The ten most abundant clones make up less than 6% of the sample. Material: peripheral blood. The receptors were sampled from an older woman with acute or convalescent COVID-19.

The chain couples TRBV6-1 to TRBJ1-6; TRBD1 aligns across 7 bases. V dropped 0 bases and J dropped 10; count of bases not matched to a gene: 6. Germline CDR1 MNHNS, CDR2 SASEGT. There are 15 residues in the CDR3. CDR3 loop: CASSEANRGNSPLHF. In DNA form, the CDR3 reads TGTGCCAGCAGTGAAGCGAACAGGGGCAACTCACCCCTCCACTTT.

This clone turned up a few times. The CDR3 here is CASSSDLGGANTEAFF. The CDR3 DNA reads as TGTGCCAGCAGCAGTGATCTTGGAGGGGCCAACACTGAAGCTTTCTTT. The rearrangement uses TRBV5-4 and TRBJ1-1; tentative D call: TRBD1 (5 bases). V lost 4 bases to trimming and J lost 2 bases, with 18 bases between them. The CDR3 is made up of 16 amino acids. The germline V gene encodes CDR1 SGHNT and CDR2 YYREEE (reference sequence).

This clone was counted many times. The chain couples TRBV5-4 to TRBJ1-1; D might be TRBD1 (5 bases). Looked up from germline, CDR1 is SGHNT and CDR2 is YYREEE (reference sequence). This CDR3 comprises 12 residues. Trimming removed 7 bases from V and 3 bases from J, with 10 bases in between. Here the CDR3 DNA reads TGTGCCAGCTCGCAGGGCGACACTGAAGCTTTCTTT. As protein: CASSQGDTEAFF.

This clone was detected only a few times. This sequence joins TRBV5-6 and TRBJ1-1; tentatively, D is TRBD1 (6 bases). Trimming pared 4 bases from V and 6 bases from J, leaving 13 bases between. CDR3 length: 13 residues. CDR1 is SGHDT and CDR2 is YYEEEE in the germline V gene. CDR3 bases: TGTGCCAGCAGCCTGCTAGGGACACCTGAAGCTTTCTTT. Encoded protein: CASSLLGTPEAFF.

The rearrangement links TRBV6-4 to TRBJ2-1; tentative D call: TRBD2 (7 bases). This CDR3 is built from 14 residues. Trimming removed 2 bases at V and 7 bases at J, with 12 bases between. CDR1 and CDR2 from the germline V gene are MRHNA and SNTAGT. Here the CDR3 DNA reads TGTGCCAGCAGTGACAGGGGGGGAAGGAATGAGCAGTTCTTC. Protein sequence: CASSDRGGRNEQFF.

V gene TRBV5-1 combines with J gene TRBJ1-1; D is perhaps TRBD1 (5 bases). The CDR3 has 16 residues. V lost 0 bases, J lost 3 bases, and 15 bases lay in between. Germline V gene sequence: CDR1 SGHRS, CDR2 YFSETQ. As DNA, the CDR3 is TGCGCCAGCAGCTTGGACCCGCGGGGGATGCACACTGAAGCTTTCTTT. This codes for CASSLDPRGMHTEAFF.

The genes are TRBV5-1 and TRBJ1-2, with 11 bases that match TRBD1. The germline gives CDR1 SGHRS, CDR2 YFSETQ. The V segment lost 4 bases and the J segment 8 bases; nucleotides outside the gene matches: 7. The CDR3 is 14 residues long. In DNA form, the CDR3 reads TGCGCCAGCAGCGACGGACAGGGGGCTGGAGGCTACACCTTC. Its protein product is CASSDGQGAGGYTF.

V usage is TRBV19 and J usage is TRBJ1-5; 7 positions agree with TRBD1. CDR1 is LNHDA and CDR2 is SQIVND in the germline V gene (reference sequence). The CDR3 contains 15 residues. The J segment lost 6 bases and the V segment lost 4 bases, leaving 9 bases of the junction unmatched. DNA of the CDR3: TGTGCCAGTAGTACCCCCGGGCAGGGGGTTCAGCCCCAGCATTTT. Residues: CASSTPGQGVQPQHF.

The chain has TRBV3-1 (or the pseudogene TRBV3-2) and TRBJ2-7; D call uncertain. The CDR3 extends over 11 amino acids. The germline V and J ends were trimmed by 5 bases and 7 bases, with 9 bases remaining between them. Germline V lookup: CDR1 LGHDT, CDR2 YNNKEL (reference sequence). The CDR3 loop is CASSIAWEQYF. In DNA form, the CDR3 reads TGTGCCAGCAGCATTGCGTGGGAGCAGTACTTC.

The chain combines TRBV5-6 with TRBJ2-1; D might be TRBD2 (6 bases). The CDR3 is 16 amino acids. CDR1 is SGHDT, CDR2 YYEEEE, per germline. V gave up 3 bases and J gave up 8 bases, with 21 bases separating them. This CDR3 is CASSSRLVSDFDEQFF. CDR3 bases: TGTGCCAGCAGCTCCAGACTAGTTTCGGATTTTGATGAGCAGTTCTTC.

The CDR3 sequence: CASSYPPDTNYGYTF. As DNA, the CDR3 is TGTGCCAGCAGTTACCCCCCTGACACGAACTATGGCTACACCTTC. This chain joins TRBV6-6 and TRBJ1-2; D unclear. Trimming removed 2 bases at V and 2 bases at J, with 12 bases between. Germline V gene lookup returns CDR1 MNHNY and CDR2 SVGAGI (reference sequence). There are 15 residues in the CDR3.

The chain carries TRBV5-4 and TRBJ1-2; the match to TRBD1 covers 9 bases. CDR1 SGHNT and CDR2 YYREEE come from the germline V gene (reference sequence). This CDR3 region has 13 residues. V lost 0 bases, J lost 7 bases, and 1 base stayed unmatched. The CDR3 nucleotides read TGTGCCAGCAGCTTGGGGACAGGGGCTGGCTACACCTTC. Residues: CASSLGTGAGYTF.

This chain connects TRBV19 to TRBJ1-5; possible D gene TRBD1, 6 bases. The CDR3 extends over 16 amino acids. Trimming cost V 3 bases and J 0 bases, with 12 bases left between them. From germline, CDR1 is LNHDA and CDR2 SQIVND (reference sequence). CDR3 nucleotide sequence: TGTGCCAGTAGTATTCGACAGGTTTATAGCAATCAGCCCCAGCATTTT. It is translated as CASSIRQVYSNQPQHF.

CDR3 in amino acids: CASSRGDQEQETQYF. The CDR3 DNA reads as TGCGCCAGCAGCCGGGGGGACCAGGAACAAGAGACCCAGTACTTC. The V and J genes are TRBV4-3 and TRBJ2-5, with D possibly being TRBD2 (6 bases). Trimming took 4 bases from V and 2 from J, leaving 14 bases between them. This CDR3 is 15 amino acids long. Per germline, CDR1 LGHNA and CDR2 YSLEER.

The V gene is TRBV7-8, the J gene TRBJ1-2, with 7 bases lining up with TRBD1. Germline values: CDR1 SGHVS, CDR2 FQNEAQ. CDR3 length: 17 residues. The ends lost 0 bases at V and 0 bases at J; junction bases unmatched: 7. CDR3 amino acids: CASSLASGTAPNYGYTF. DNA for the CDR3: TGTGCCAGCAGCTTAGCGTCCGGGACAGCCCCTAACTATGGCTACACCTTC.

V usage is TRBV6-5 and J usage is TRBJ1-1, with D possibly matching TRBD1 (6 bases). The CDR3 length is 13 residues. Germline CDR1 and CDR2: MNHEY and SVGAGI. V lost 5 bases to trimming and J lost 4 bases, with 11 bases between them. The chain's CDR3 is CASSRTVSTEAFF. CDR3 in DNA: TGTGCCAGCAGTAGGACAGTGAGCACTGAAGCTTTCTTT.

V gene TRBV5-1 combines with J gene TRBJ2-7, with D tentatively TRBD2 (5 bases). The CDR3 has 13 amino acids. Germline V gives CDR1 SGHRS, CDR2 YFSETQ. The V gene lost 1 base and the J gene lost 2 bases, with 7 bases spanning the gap. The CDR3 here is CASSLRGTYEQYF. The CDR3 nucleotides are TGCGCCAGCAGCTTGCGAGGGACCTACGAGCAGTACTTC.

The sample holds one count of this clone. This sequence joins TRBV27 and TRBJ1-1, with 8 bases fitting TRBD1. The ends lost 6 bases at V and 2 bases at J; junction bases unmatched: 8. The CDR3 totals 15 residues. Germline V gives CDR1 MNHEY, CDR2 SMNVEV (reference sequence). DNA of the CDR3: TGTGCCAGCAGGACCCAGGGGGCTGGAAACACTGAAGCTTTCTTT. Translated, it gives CASRTQGAGNTEAFF.

The chain joins TRBV29-1 to TRBJ1-2, with 7 positions matching TRBD1. The CDR3 totals 11 residues. From germline, CDR1 is SQVTM and CDR2 ANQGSEA. The J segment lost 7 bases and the V segment lost 6 bases, leaving 5 bases of the junction unmatched. CDR3 DNA: TGCAGCGTCTACAGGGGTAGTGGCTACACCTTC. Its translation is CSVYRGSGYTF.

The chain links TRBV7-9 to TRBJ2-5; D not certain. Germline V CDR1 and CDR2: SEHNR, FQNEAQ (reference sequence). This CDR3 is built from 14 residues. V was pared by 2 bases and J by 0 bases, with 7 bases between. CDR3 loop: CASSLLRYQETQYF. CDR3 coding DNA: TGTGCCAGCAGCTTATTACGGTACCAAGAGACCCAGTACTTC.

CDR3 region: CASSAQQGVGTEAFF. In DNA, the CDR3 is TGTGCCAGCAGCGCGCAGCAGGGGGTGGGCACTGAAGCTTTCTTT. V usage is TRBV9 and J usage is TRBJ1-1; 7 bases fit TRBD1. From germline, CDR1 is SGDLS and CDR2 YYNGEE. V trimming: 3 bases; J trimming: 4 bases; junction bases outside the gene matches: 9. This CDR3 contains 15 residues.

A word on this clone: A read error may produce the germline difference seen at one junction end. The V call is TRBV7-7, the J call TRBJ2-5; TRBD1 matches 11 bases. The CDR3 length is 15 residues. Germline CDR1 SSHAT, CDR2 FNYEAQ (reference sequence). Here the CDR3 reads CASSLAGQGAETQYF. CDR3 in DNA: TGTGCTAGCAGCTTAGCTGGACAGGGGGCAGAGACCCAGTACTTC.

This rearrangement joins TRBV27 to TRBJ1-2, with 9 bases matching TRBD1. V gave up 6 bases and J gave up 11 bases; unmatched junction bases: 19. This CDR3 has 16 amino acids. Germline CDR1 is MNHEY and CDR2 is SMNVEV (reference sequence). The CDR3 region has the DNA TGTGCCAGCAGACCGGGACCGGGACAGGGCCCCTTGAGATACACCTTC. Amino acids: CASRPGPGQGPLRYTF.

This chain connects TRBV5-5 to TRBJ1-1; no reliable D call. The germline V gene encodes CDR1 SGHKS and CDR2 YYEKEE (reference sequence). This CDR3 contains 13 residues. The V end was cut by 1 base, the J end by 4 bases, with 8 bases between. The CDR3 region has the DNA TGTGCCAGCAGCTTGCCTGGGCTCACTGAAGCTTTCTTT. Translating gives CASSLPGLTEAFF.

The CDR3 nucleotides are TGCGCCAGCAGCCAAGTACTGGACCAAGAGACCCAGTACTTC. Translation gives CASSQVLDQETQYF. This chain connects TRBV4-1 to TRBJ2-5; D not resolved. The germline V gene has CDR1 MGHRA and CDR2 YSYEKL. Trimming left V 1 base short and J 0 bases short, with 6 bases between. The CDR3 loop spans 14 amino acids.

The chain is built from TRBV6-2 or TRBV6-3 and TRBJ2-3; D call uncertain. In germline, CDR1 is MNHEY, CDR2 SVGEGT. The V end lost 3 bases, the J end lost 7 bases, and 11 bases lay between the germline ends. There are 13 residues in the CDR3. The CDR3 DNA reads as TGTGCCAGCAGTTATTCCTCACTGAATACGCAGTATTTT. This codes for CASSYSSLNTQYF.

This clone has only one observation. The chain employs TRBV3-1 (or the pseudogene TRBV3-2) and TRBJ2-7; D may be TRBD2 (6 bases). This CDR3 has 16 residues. V lost 0 bases and J lost 3, with 15 bases in between. Germline loops: CDR1 LGHDT, CDR2 YNNKEL (reference sequence). The CDR3: CASSQERFRRGYEQYF. In nucleotides, the CDR3 is TGTGCCAGCAGCCAAGAACGGTTTCGGCGGGGCTACGAGCAGTACTTC.

This clone was observed a single time. The rearrangement links TRBV27 to TRBJ2-1, with TRBD2 identical over 8 bases. This CDR3 is 15 amino acids long. V shed 6 bases, J shed 1 base, and the junction held 5 bases outside the gene matches. Germline V lookup: CDR1 MNHEY, CDR2 SMNVEV (reference sequence). The CDR3 reads CASRILAVSYNEQFF. The CDR3 bases are TGTGCCAGCAGAATACTAGCGGTATCCTACAATGAGCAGTTCTTC.

The chain links TRBV27 to TRBJ1-1, with D perhaps matching TRBD1 (5 bases). Trimming cost V 1 base and J 7 bases, with 10 bases left between them. Germline-derived CDR1 and CDR2 are MNHEY and SMNVEV (reference sequence). CDR3 length: 13 residues. CDR3 in amino acids: CASSLLGQGEAFF. Written as DNA, the CDR3 is TGTGCCAGCAGTTTATTGGGCCAGGGTGAAGCTTTCTTT.

J is TRBJ1-1 and V is TRBV6-5, with D perhaps matching TRBD1 (5 bases). This CDR3 comprises 15 residues. Germline V gives CDR1 MNHEY, CDR2 SVGAGI. The V gene lost 2 bases and the J gene lost 2 bases, with 12 bases spanning the gap. CDR3 residues: CASSYGQGLNTEAFF. The CDR3 region has the DNA TGTGCCAGCAGTTACGGGCAGGGCCTAAACACTGAAGCTTTCTTT.